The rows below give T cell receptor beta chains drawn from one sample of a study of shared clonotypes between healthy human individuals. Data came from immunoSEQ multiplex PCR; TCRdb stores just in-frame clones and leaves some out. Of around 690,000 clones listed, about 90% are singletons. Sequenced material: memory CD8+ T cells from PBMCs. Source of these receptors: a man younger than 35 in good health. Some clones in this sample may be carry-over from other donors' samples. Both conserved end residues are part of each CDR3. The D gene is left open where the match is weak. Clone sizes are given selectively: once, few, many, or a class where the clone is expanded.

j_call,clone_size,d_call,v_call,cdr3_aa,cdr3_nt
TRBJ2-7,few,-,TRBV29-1,CSVAPKPSSYEQYF,TGCAGCGTTGCTCCGAAACCAAGCTCCTACGAGCAGTACTTC
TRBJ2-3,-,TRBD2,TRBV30,CAWSNRREVITDTQYF,TGTGCCTGGTCTAACCGGCGGGAGGTTATCACAGATACGCAGTATTTT
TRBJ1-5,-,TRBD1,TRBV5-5,CASSLWGQGNLIDQPQHF,TGTGCCAGCAGCTTGTGGGGACAGGGAAACTTGATCGATCAGCCCCAGCATTTT
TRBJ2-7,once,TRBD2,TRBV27,CASSLRGGYEQYF,TGTGCCAGCAGTTTACGGGGGGGGTACGAGCAGTACTTC
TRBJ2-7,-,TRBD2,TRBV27,CASKGGGAREREDEQYF,TGTGCCAGCAAGGGCGGAGGGGCGAGGGAGCGGGAGGACGAGCAGTACTTC
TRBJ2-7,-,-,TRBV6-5,CASRNRATSTYEQYF,TGTGCCAGCAGGAACAGGGCTACCTCCACCTACGAGCAGTACTTC
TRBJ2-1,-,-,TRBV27,CASSLLEGHASYNEQFF,TGTGCCAGCAGTTTGCTCGAAGGCCATGCCTCCTACAATGAGCAGTTCTTC
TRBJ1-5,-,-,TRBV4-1,CASGPADSKFQPQHF,TGCGCCAGCGGTCCCGCGGACAGTAAGTTTCAGCCCCAGCATTTT
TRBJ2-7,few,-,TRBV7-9,CASSLSYEQYF,TGTGCCAGCAGCCTATCCTACGAGCAGTACTTC
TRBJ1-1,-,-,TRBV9,CASSDEQGRMNTEAFF,TGTGCCAGCAGCGACGAACAGGGCCGCATGAACACTGAAGCTTTCTTT
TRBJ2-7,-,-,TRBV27,CASWVRGTYEQYF,TGTGCCAGCTGGGTCAGGGGAACCTACGAGCAGTACTTC
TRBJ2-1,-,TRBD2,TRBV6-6,CASSFSGSPYNEQFF,TGTGCCAGCAGCTTTAGCGGGAGTCCCTACAATGAGCAGTTCTTC
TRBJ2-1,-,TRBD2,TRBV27,CASRALSTSGNRREQFF,TGTGCCAGCAGGGCATTATCTACTAGCGGGAACCGTCGTGAGCAGTTCTTC
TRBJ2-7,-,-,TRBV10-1,CASSESGQDSYEQYF,TGCGCCAGCAGTGAGTCTGGGCAGGACTCCTACGAGCAGTACTTC
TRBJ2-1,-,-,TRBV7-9,CASRGPGHNEQFF,TGTGCCAGCAGGGGGCCCGGGCACAATGAGCAGTTCTTC
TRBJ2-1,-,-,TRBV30,CAWSPRSVGEWDEQFF,TGTGCCTGGAGTCCCCGTAGCGTCGGCGAGTGGGATGAGCAGTTCTTC
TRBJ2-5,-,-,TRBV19,CASSFGPQETQYF,TGTGCCAGTAGTTTCGGACCGCAAGAGACCCAGTACTTC
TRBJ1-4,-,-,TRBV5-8,CASTLGVAAPLGKLFF,TGTGCCAGCACCCTGGGGGTGGCAGCTCCTTTGGGAAAACTGTTTTTT
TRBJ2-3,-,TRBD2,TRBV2,CASRGREPPEFSGSKTDTQYF,TGTGCCAGCAGGGGCAGGGAACCCCCAGAATTTAGCGGGAGTAAAACAGATACGCAGTATTTT
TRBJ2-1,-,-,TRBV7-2,CASSLVMSAGEQFF,TGTGCCAGCAGCTTAGTGATGTCGGCAGGTGAGCAGTTCTTC
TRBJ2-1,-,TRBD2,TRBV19,CASSISLAGVNNEQFF,TGTGCCAGTAGTATAAGTCTAGCGGGAGTTAATAATGAGCAGTTCTTC
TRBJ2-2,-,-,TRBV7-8,CASSLFFINTGELFF,TGTGCCAGCAGCCTCTTTTTCATCAACACCGGGGAGCTGTTTTTT
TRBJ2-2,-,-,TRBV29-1,CSVESERATDTGELFF,TGCAGCGTGGAATCTGAGCGGGCCACGGACACCGGGGAGCTGTTTTTT
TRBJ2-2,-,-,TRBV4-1,CASSQEPGQITGELFF,TGCGCCAGCAGCCAAGAACCGGGACAAATTACCGGGGAGCTGTTTTTT
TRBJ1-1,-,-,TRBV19,CASSPLAGTMNTEAFF,TGTGCCAGTAGTCCCCTGGCAGGGACCATGAACACTGAAGCTTTCTTT
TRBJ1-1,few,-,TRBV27,CASSLGTEAFF,TGTGCCAGCAGTTTGGGCACTGAAGCTTTCTTT
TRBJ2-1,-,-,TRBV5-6,CASSSGPNYNEQFF,TGTGCCAGCAGCTCCGGACCTAATTACAATGAGCAGTTCTTC
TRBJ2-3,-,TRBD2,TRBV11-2,CASSPRTSGVSDTQYF,TGTGCCAGCAGCCCGCGGACTAGCGGAGTTTCAGATACGCAGTATTTT
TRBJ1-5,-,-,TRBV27,CASSYRDSNQPQHF,TGTGCCAGCAGTTACCGGGATAGCAATCAGCCCCAGCATTTT
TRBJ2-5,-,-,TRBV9,CASSGPLQGRGTQYF,TGTGCCAGCAGCGGCCCGCTACAGGGACGGGGGACCCAGTACTTC
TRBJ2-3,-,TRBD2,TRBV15,CATSPGTSPDTQYF,TGTGCCACCAGCCCAGGGACTAGTCCAGATACGCAGTATTTT
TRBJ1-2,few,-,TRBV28,CASTAHYGYTF,TGTGCCAGCACGGCCCACTATGGCTACACCTTC
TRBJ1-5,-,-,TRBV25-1,CASSEIGRSSQHF,TGTGCCAGCAGTGAAATTGGGCGGTCCTCCCAGCATTTT
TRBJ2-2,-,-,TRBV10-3,CAISESGSTGELFF,TGTGCCATCAGTGAGTCGGGGTCCACCGGGGAGCTGTTTTTT
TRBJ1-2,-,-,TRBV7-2,CASSLGPGPNYGYTF,TGTGCCAGCAGCTTAGGTCCGGGGCCGAACTATGGCTACACCTTC
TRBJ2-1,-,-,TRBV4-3,CASRSLSSSYNEQFF,TGCGCCAGCAGAAGTCTTTCGAGCTCCTACAATGAGCAGTTCTTC
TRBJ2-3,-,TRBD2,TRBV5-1,CASSWTSGNRLADTQYF,TGCGCCAGCAGCTGGACTAGCGGAAACCGGCTAGCAGATACGCAGTATTTT
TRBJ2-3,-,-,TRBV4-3,CASSHSSRSTDTQYF,TGCGCCAGCAGCCACTCGTCCCGCAGTACAGATACGCAGTATTTT
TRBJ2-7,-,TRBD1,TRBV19,CASSFFGTGYEQYF,TGTGCCAGTAGCTTTTTCGGGACAGGGTACGAGCAGTACTTC
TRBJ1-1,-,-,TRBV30,CAWSVLRTAEAFF,TGTGCCTGGAGTGTGTTAAGGACAGCTGAAGCTTTCTTT
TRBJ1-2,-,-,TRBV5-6,CASSLQEDYGYTF,TGTGCCAGCAGCTTGCAGGAGGACTATGGCTACACCTTC
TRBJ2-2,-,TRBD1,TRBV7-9,CASSTRTGESGELFF,TGTGCCAGCAGCACGCGGACAGGGGAGTCCGGGGAGCTGTTTTTT
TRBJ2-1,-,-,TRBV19,CASQPRLDNEQFF,TGTGCCAGTCAGCCAAGGTTGGACAATGAGCAGTTCTTC
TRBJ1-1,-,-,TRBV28,CASLLGPGSRVNTEAFF,TGTGCCAGCCTCTTAGGACCCGGATCCCGGGTGAACACTGAAGCTTTCTTT
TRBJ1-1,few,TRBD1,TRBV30,CAWSKYRGAEAFF,TGTGCCTGGAGTAAGTACAGGGGCGCTGAAGCTTTCTTT
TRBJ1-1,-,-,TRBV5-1,CASSLAATEAFF,TGCGCCAGCAGCTTGGCTGCCACTGAAGCTTTCTTT
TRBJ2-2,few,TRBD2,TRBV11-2,CASRPGGRGTGELFF,TGTGCCAGCAGGCCAGGCGGGAGGGGCACCGGGGAGCTGTTTTTT
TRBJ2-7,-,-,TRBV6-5,CASSYSGDYYEQYF,TGTGCCAGCAGTTACTCAGGAGATTACTACGAGCAGTACTTC
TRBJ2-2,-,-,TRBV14,CASSTHRDTGELFF,TGTGCCAGCAGCACCCACAGGGACACCGGGGAGCTGTTTTTT
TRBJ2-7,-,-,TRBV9,CASSVASGIYEQYF,TGTGCCAGCAGCGTAGCTTCAGGGATCTACGAGCAGTACTTC
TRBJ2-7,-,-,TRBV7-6,CASSPGQSTYEQYF,TGTGCCAGCAGTCCTGGACAGTCGACCTACGAGCAGTACTTC
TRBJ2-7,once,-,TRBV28,CASSLLFGGPDSYEQYF,TGTGCCAGCAGTTTATTGTTCGGCGGACCGGATTCCTACGAGCAGTACTTC
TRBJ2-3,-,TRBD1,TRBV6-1,CASSDGTGSTDTQYF,TGTGCCAGCAGCGACGGGACAGGGTCCACAGATACGCAGTATTTT
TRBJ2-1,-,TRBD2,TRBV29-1,CSGEGLAGAYYEQFF,TGCAGCGGGGAGGGACTAGCGGGAGCCTATTATGAGCAGTTCTTC